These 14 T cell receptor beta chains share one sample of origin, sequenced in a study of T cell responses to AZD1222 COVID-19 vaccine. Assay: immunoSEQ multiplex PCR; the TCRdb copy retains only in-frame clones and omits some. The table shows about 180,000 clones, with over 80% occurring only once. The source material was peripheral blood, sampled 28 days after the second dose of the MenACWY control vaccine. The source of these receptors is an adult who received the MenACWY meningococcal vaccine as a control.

CDR3 residues: CASSEQTASYEQYF. CDR3 sequence (DNA): TGTGCCAGCAGTGAGCAAACAGCTTCCTACGAGCAGTACTTC. The chain joins TRBV6-1 to TRBJ2-7; D unresolved. CDR1 and CDR2 (germline): MNHNS, SASEGT. V lost 3 bases to trimming and J lost 1 base, with 10 bases between them. The CDR3 runs 14 residues.

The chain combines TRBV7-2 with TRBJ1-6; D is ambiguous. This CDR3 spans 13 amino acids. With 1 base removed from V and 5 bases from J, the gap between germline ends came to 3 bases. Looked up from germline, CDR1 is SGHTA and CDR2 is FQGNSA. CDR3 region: CASSLENNSPLHF. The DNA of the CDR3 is TGTGCCAGCAGCTTAGAGAATAATTCACCCCTCCACTTT. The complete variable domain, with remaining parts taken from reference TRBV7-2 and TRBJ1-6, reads GAGVSQSPSNKVTEKGKDVELRCDPISGHTALYWYRQSLGQGLEFLIYFQGNSAPDKSGLPSDRFSAERTGGSVSTLTIQRTQQEDSAVYLCASSLENNSPLHFGNGTRLTVT.

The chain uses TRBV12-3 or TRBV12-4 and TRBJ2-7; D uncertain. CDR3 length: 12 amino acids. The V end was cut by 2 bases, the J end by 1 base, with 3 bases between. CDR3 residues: CASSLKSYEQYF. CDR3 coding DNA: TGTGCCAGCAGTTTAAAATCCTACGAGCAGTACTTC.

CDR3 residues: CASRAGLVNSPLHF. In nucleotides, the CDR3 is TGTGCCAGCAGAGCGGGACTTGTGAATTCACCCCTCCACTTT. This chain joins TRBV5-4 and TRBJ1-6; D perhaps matches TRBD1 (5 bases). The CDR3 is 14 amino acids. The germline V and J ends were trimmed by 5 bases and 7 bases, with 13 bases remaining between them. In germline, CDR1 is SGHNT, CDR2 YYREEE (reference sequence).

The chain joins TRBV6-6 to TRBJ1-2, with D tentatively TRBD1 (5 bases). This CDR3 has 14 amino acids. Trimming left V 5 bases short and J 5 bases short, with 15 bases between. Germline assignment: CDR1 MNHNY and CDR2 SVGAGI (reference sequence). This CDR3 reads CASSLRDGSYGYTF. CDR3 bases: TGTGCCAGCAGTCTACGGGACGGGTCTTATGGCTACACCTTC.

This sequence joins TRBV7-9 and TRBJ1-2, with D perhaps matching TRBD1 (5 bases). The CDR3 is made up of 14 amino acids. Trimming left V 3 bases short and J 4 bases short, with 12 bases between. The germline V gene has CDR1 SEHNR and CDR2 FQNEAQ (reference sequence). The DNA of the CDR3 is TGTGCCAGCAGCTTCAGGGCAGACAGCTATGGCTACACCTTC. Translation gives CASSFRADSYGYTF.

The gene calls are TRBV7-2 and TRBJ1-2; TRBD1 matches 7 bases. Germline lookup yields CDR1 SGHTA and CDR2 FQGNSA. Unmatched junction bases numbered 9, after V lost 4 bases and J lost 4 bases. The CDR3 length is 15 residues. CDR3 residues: CASSSRQAGGYGYTF. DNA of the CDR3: TGTGCCAGCAGCTCGAGGCAGGCAGGGGGCTATGGCTACACCTTC.

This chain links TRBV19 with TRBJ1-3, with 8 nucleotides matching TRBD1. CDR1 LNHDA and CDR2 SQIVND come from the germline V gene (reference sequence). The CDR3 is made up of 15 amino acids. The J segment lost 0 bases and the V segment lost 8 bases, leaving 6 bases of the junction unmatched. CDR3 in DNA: TGTGCCAGTGGACAGGGACAGGTCTCTGGAAACACCATATATTTT. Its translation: CASGQGQVSGNTIYF.

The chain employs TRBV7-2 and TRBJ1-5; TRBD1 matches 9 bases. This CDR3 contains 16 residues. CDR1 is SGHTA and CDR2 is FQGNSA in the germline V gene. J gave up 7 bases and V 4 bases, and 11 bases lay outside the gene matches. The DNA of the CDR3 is TGTGCCAGCAGCTCCGGGACAGGGAGGCTCGGACAGCCCCAGCATTTT. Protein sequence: CASSSGTGRLGQPQHF.

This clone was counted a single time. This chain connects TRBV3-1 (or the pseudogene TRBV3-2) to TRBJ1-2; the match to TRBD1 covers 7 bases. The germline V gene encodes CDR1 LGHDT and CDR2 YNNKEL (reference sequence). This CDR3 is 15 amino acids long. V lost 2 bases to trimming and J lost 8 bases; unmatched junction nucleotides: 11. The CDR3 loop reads CASSQLSGDRRGYTF. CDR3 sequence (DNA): TGTGCCAGCAGCCAACTATCGGGGGACAGACGGGGCTACACCTTC.

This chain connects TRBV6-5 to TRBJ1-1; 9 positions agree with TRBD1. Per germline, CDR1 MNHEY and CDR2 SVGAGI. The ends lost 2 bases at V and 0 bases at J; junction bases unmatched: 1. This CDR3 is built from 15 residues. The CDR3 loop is CASSYGTGLNTEAFF. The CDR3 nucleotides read TGTGCCAGCAGTTACGGGACAGGGTTGAACACTGAAGCTTTCTTT.

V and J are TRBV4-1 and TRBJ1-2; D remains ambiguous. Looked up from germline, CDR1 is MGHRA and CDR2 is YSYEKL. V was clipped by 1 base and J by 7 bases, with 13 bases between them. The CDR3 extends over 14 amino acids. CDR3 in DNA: TGCGCCAGCAGCCAAGTCGCGCGGGCGATTGGCTACACCTTC. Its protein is CASSQVARAIGYTF.

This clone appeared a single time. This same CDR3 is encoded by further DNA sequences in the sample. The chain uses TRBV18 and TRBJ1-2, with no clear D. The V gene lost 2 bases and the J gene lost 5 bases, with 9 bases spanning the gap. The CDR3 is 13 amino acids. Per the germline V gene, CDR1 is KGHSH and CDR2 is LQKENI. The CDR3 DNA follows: TGTGCCAGCTCACCAGATAGGGCTTATGGCTACACCTTC. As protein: CASSPDRAYGYTF.

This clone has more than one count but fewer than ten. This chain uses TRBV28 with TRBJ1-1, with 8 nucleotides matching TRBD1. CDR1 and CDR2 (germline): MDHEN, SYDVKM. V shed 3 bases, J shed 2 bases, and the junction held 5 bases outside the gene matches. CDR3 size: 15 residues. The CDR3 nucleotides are TGTGCCAGCAGTTTGATGGCAGGGGGCAACACTGAAGCTTTCTTT. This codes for CASSLMAGGNTEAFF. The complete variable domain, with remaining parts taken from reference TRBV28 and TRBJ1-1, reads DVKVTQSSRYLVKRTGEKVFLECVQDMDHENMFWYRQDPGLGLRLIYFSYDVKMKEKGDIPEGYSVSREKKERFSLILESASTNQTSMYLCASSLMAGGNTEAFFGQGTRLTVV.